A selection of T cell receptor beta chains follows, all from one sample in a study of blood T cell repertoires in COVID-19. The assay was immunoSEQ multiplex PCR, and TCRdb's table has in-frame clones only and misses some. The table lists 210,000 or so clones, approximately 90% of them singletons. The sequenced sample was peripheral blood. The receptors shown here come from a woman under 30 who had recovered from COVID-19. CDR3s leave out the opening cysteine and the closing phenylalanine or tryptophan. Only part of the rows carry a size: once, few, many, or a class if the clone is expanded.

clone_size j_call v_call cdr3_aa
NA TRBJ1-6 TRBV30 AWNGGGGSPLH
NA TRBJ2-7 TRBV2 ASSESPGPYYEQY
NA TRBJ1-1 TRBV7-9 ASSPGGQGSTEAF
NA TRBJ2-3 TRBV7-3 ASSLMREEATDTQY
NA TRBJ2-1 TRBV11-2 ASSLGLAGGYEQF
NA TRBJ2-2 TRBV18 ASSPLNTGELF
NA TRBJ2-5 TRBV4-3 ASSQDPRGEETQY
once TRBJ1-6 TRBV4-3 ASSDTSGSNSPLH
NA TRBJ2-7 TRBV3-1/TRBV3-2 ASSRAEEQY
NA TRBJ2-5 TRBV13 ASSLGEVGETQY
NA TRBJ1-2 TRBV18 ASSRQTLSGYT
NA TRBJ2-1 TRBV13 ASSFLRLAGGPQPATLLYNEQF
NA TRBJ2-7 TRBV25-1 ASRTGGHDEQY
NA TRBJ2-7 TRBV6-5 ASRWDRGTYEQY
NA TRBJ2-5 TRBV19 ASSLGLAALQETQY
few TRBJ2-7 TRBV5-4 ASSLRDATYEQY
once TRBJ2-1 TRBV29-1 SATEGYNEQF
once TRBJ1-5 TRBV19 ASSILAHKDRGDQPQH
NA TRBJ1-1 TRBV6-4 ASSKGQGMNTEAF
NA TRBJ2-7 TRBV7-3 ASSLRGGEDYEQY
NA TRBJ1-2 TRBV27 ASRQGADGYT
NA TRBJ1-2 TRBV5-6 ASSEGQGPYGYT
NA TRBJ1-5 TRBV6-2/TRBV6-3 ASSYSFRQDEPQH
once TRBJ2-7 TRBV4-1 ASSQTGGGVYEQY
NA TRBJ2-1 TRBV4-2 ASSQETREDYEQF
NA TRBJ2-7 TRBV18 ASSPGDRVYEQY
NA TRBJ1-1 TRBV27 ASSFTVNTEAF
NA TRBJ1-2 TRBV20-1 SAFRGFGYT
NA TRBJ1-2 TRBV19 ASSIGGGYIYGYT
NA TRBJ2-2 TRBV7-9 ASSFTGHTGELF
NA TRBJ1-5 TRBV25-1 ASSEWGEDQPQH
few TRBJ2-7 TRBV7-9 ASSFTGGSREQY
NA TRBJ2-7 TRBV5-4 ASSKNTQLSSYEQY
NA TRBJ1-1 TRBV6-5 ASSPIDGMRTEAF
NA TRBJ1-2 TRBV30 AWSLDWTGGTGYT
NA TRBJ2-3 TRBV6-5 ASKTGGTDTQY
NA TRBJ2-2 TRBV11-3 ASSSRRTSGKNTGELF
NA TRBJ1-2 TRBV19 ASSNLGADYGYT
NA TRBJ2-3 TRBV5-1 ASSESSGSLTDTQY
NA TRBJ1-2 TRBV9 ASSGYREQDYGYT
NA TRBJ2-2 TRBV7-3 ASSATGTGELF
NA TRBJ2-7 TRBV4-3 ASSQESLSSYEQY
once TRBJ2-2 TRBV28 ASREGAGELF
NA TRBJ2-7 TRBV6-5 ASSYTGYEQY
NA TRBJ2-2 TRBV7-9 ASSLVGDETGELF
NA TRBJ2-7 TRBV7-2 ASSSYDREGWEQY
NA TRBJ2-1 TRBV11-3 ASSPGLARSYNNEQF
NA TRBJ1-1 TRBV2 ASSLGGHTEAF
NA TRBJ2-7 TRBV6-5 ASSYSRDGYEQY
NA TRBJ1-1 TRBV5-6 ASSLDGGTEAF
NA TRBJ1-4 TRBV7-9 ASSQNFGTANEKLF
few TRBJ2-5 TRBV16 ASSQSGETQY
NA TRBJ2-7 TRBV3-1/TRBV3-2 ASSQGRRTYEQY